This TCR beta chain emerged from a study of OX40 agonist ivuxolimab in advanced cancers. At the level of the study: Patients in dose escalation had liver, melanoma, kidney or head and neck cancers. A mean age of about 56 years, range about 20 to 79, was recorded, and roughly 83% were male. Study-wide results and limits: Blood T cells, both CD4+ and CD8+, expanded clonally by week 6 at 0.1 to 3.0 mg/kg.

Profiling relied on immunoSEQ multiplex PCR, and the TCRdb table lists in-frame clones only, not all of them. The sample yields about 70,000 clones, approximately 81% seen once. Points on this clone: Its antigen remains unknown.

V was cut by 1 base and J by 0 bases, with 9 bases left in between. The CDR3 consists of 15 residues. The germline V gene has CDR1 SGHVS and CDR2 FNYEAQ. Material: CD4+ or CD8+ T cells sorted from blood, obtained in a trial of the OX40 agonist ivuxolimab. The rearrangement joins TRBV7-6 to TRBJ1-1, with D uncertain. This TCR derives from an adult with an advanced solid tumor such as melanoma, head and neck, liver or kidney cancer. The CDR3 reads CASSLELGLNTEAFF. The DNA of the CDR3 is TGTGCCAGCAGCTTAGAGTTAGGGTTGAACACTGAAGCTTTCTTT.